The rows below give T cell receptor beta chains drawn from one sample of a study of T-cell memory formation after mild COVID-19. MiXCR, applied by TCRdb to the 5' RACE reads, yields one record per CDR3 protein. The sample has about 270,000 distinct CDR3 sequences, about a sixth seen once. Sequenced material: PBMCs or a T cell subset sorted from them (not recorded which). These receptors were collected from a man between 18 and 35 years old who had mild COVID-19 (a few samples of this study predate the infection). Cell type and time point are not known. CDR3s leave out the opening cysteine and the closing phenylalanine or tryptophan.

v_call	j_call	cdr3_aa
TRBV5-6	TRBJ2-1	ASSPRGTYNEQF
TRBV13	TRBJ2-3	ASSRTGLIDTQY
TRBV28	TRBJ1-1	ASSHRDRGIRAF
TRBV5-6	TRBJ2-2	ASSALVRNTGELF
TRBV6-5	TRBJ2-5	ASSPHGGETQY
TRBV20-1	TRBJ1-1	SARVSQGGRAF
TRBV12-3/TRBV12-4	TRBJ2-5	ASSAGQGAYETQY
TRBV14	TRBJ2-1	ASSQVANSYNEQF
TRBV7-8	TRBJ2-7	ASSSGTSGYEQY
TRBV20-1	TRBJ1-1	SASQGQPTEAF
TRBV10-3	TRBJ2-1	AISERSPREGLEQF
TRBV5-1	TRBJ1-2	ASSLGQDRNYGYT
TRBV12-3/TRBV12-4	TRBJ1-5	ASSPPGTSNQPQH
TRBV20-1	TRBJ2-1	SARDLQGVARYNEQF
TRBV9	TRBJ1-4	ASSALPGEKLF
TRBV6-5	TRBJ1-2	ASSYSTGNGYT
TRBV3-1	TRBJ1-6	ASSLRALSSYNSPLH
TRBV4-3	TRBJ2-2	ASSQGTGSGRYVTGELF
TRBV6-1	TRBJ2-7	ASSGNRGTVYEQY
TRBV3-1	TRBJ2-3	ASSTRFRRGDDTQY
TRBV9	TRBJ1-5	ASSPRDTLLSPQH
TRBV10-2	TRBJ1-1	ASSDYQGWTEAF
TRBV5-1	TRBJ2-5	ASASTGQETQY
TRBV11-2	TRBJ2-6	ASSYNANVLT
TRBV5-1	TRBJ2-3	ASSVGLQQGYTDTQY
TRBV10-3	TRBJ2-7	ATHGGETYEQY
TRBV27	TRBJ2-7	ASSSFPGPYEQY
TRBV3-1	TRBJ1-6	ASSQGVDNSPLH
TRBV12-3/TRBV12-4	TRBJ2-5	ASSLTVWGETQY